This TCR beta chain emerged from a study of blood T cells in healthy people across ages (dated by TCRdb to between 2015 and 2016). Notes on the research overall: In model experiments, template switching captured about one uniquely barcoded TCR beta cDNA molecule for every two T cells. To track age-related changes in TCR beta repertoire diversity, the study relied on deep sequencing normalized with unique cDNA molecular identifiers. Donors were grouped into four age groups: young (average approximately 15 years), middle-aged (less than 40), aged (around 60) and long-lived (about 89). Donors of different ages were randomly distributed across sequencing lanes to avoid experimental bias. For two donors (one aged 18 to 29 and one aged 80 or older), the study analyzed two additional independent replicas of 1 million unique cDNA reads from the same blood draw.

What the work shows at the level of the full study, not this receptor alone: As age increased, observed TCR beta diversity per million T cells dropped in a roughly linear way, and a significant reduction was already evident by age roughly 36. Estimates of total diversity from one million sequenced T cells were regarded as lower bounds and underestimates. The CMV infection status of donors was not known, potentially confounding age-related changes in expanded clonotypes. The long-lived group showed more naive CD4+ T cells, fewer expanded clones and increased TCR diversity than the aged group, suggesting age selection. There was a strong correlation between observed TCR beta diversity and the percentage of naive T cells measured by flow cytometry. Since profiling was done on bulk unsorted PBMCs, naive and antigen-experienced compartments could not be conclusively compared.

With respect to this clonotype: This receptor's antigen is unknown. No base-level quality is on record; no much larger clone is a single base apart.

The donors were a few dozen Caucasian individuals from Russia, aged roughly 6 to 90 years, who were systemically healthy. About 9.1 milliliters of peripheral blood were collected from each donor into EDTA-treated Vacutainer tubes. Ficoll-Paque density-gradient centrifugation was used to isolate PBMCs, with at least 6 million per sample. Total RNA was extracted from PBMCs with Trizol reagent, with at least 6 micrograms obtained per sample. Naive CD45RAhigh/CD27high T cell percentages were measured by flow cytometry on a PBMC aliquot from every donor. Library generation was performed with 5' RACE. Data came from an Illumina HiSeq 2500. A second PCR of roughly 7 to 11 cycles was performed with a sample-barcoded 5' primer and a J-beta primer mix. Each TCR beta cDNA molecule received a unique molecular identifier from a template-switch 5' adaptor carrying 12 random nucleotides. At least 2.5 million CDR3-containing paired-end reads were obtained from each sample. First-strand cDNA was synthesized from all RNA with the Mint cDNA synthesis kit, primed by a TRBC-specific oligonucleotide. All cDNA was treated with uracil-DNA glycosylase and then went through a first 18-cycle PCR with the universal primers M1SS and BC2_uni_R. The paper's processing steps were these. Normalization of each sample was performed by random selection of 1 million high-quality reads, each carrying a distinct molecular identifier. Reads with shared molecular identifiers were discarded instead of being binned into consensus sequences. MiTCR, with a Q25 quality threshold and the strictest error-elimination algorithm, was used for CDR3 identification, clonotype clustering and error correction. Lower-bound total TCR beta diversity was estimated with a nonparametric unseen species model using Euler transformation. TCRdb itself trimmed the public reads at Q25 with fastp, ran MiXCR and retained productive beta chains. A single entry per CDR3 protein holds the most common genes and DNA from its merged rows. It is TCRdb's table, rather than the study itself, that gives the V and J calls and clone size. This sample comprises about 730,000 distinct CDR3 sequences, about 42% of them detected only once. The ten largest account for 20% to 25% of the sample.

In the germline V gene, CDR1 corresponds to MGHDK and CDR2 to SYGVNS. Spanning cysteine to phenylalanine, the CDR3 consists of 11 amino acids. Only the CDR3 DNA is retained, 33 bases long and in frame from the first base. Trimmed from V: 4 bases; trimmed from J: 13 bases; junction bases lacking a gene match: 3. This clonotype was sampled from a woman aged 55-69 years in good health. The chain uses TRBV25-1 and TRBJ1-4; the central 7 bases match TRBD1. Sequenced input: blood. The CDR3 loop reads CASSARGILFF. The sequenced DNA: TGTGCCAGCAGTGCCAGGGGGATACTGTTTTTT.